Sequencing of this T cell receptor (beta chain) was carried out in a study of cytomegalovirus exposure and HLA in healthy donors. Deletions cut 10 bases from V and 6 bases from J, with 10 bases between. The CDR3 totals 10 residues. Germline CDR1 reads MNHEY; CDR2 reads SVGAGI. It was with 60 Vbeta and 13 Jbeta primers that the PCR ran. The protocol was immunoSEQ multiplex PCR, while the TCRdb copy is restricted to in-frame clones and leaves out a portion. The sample includes about 67,000 clones, 65% to 70% of them seen just once. Whole-study results and caveats: High sensitivity and specificity were reportedly achieved when the classifier diagnosed cytomegalovirus status. One variant, a missense change in DCLRE1C, was linked in a later analysis to TCR beta V- and J-gene trimming.

For this clone: Its antigen is undetermined.

The sequence came from a woman in her 30s in good health and CMV-seronegative. The sequenced sample was PBMCs. This chain uses TRBV6-5 with TRBJ2-7; TRBD1 is a possible D gene (6 bases). The CDR3 DNA reads as TGTGCCAATACAGGGTCCGAGCAGTACTTC. As protein: CANTGSEQYF.